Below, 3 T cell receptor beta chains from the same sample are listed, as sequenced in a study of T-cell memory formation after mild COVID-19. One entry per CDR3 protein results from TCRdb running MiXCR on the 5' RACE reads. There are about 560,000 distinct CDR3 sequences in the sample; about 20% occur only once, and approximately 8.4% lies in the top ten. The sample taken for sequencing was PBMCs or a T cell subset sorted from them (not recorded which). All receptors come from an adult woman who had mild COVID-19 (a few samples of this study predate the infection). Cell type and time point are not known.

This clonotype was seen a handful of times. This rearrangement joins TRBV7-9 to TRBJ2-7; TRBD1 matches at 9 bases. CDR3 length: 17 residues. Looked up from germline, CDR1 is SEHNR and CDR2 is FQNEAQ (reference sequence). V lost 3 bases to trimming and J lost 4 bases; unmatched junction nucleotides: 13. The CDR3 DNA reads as TGTGCCAGCAGCTTTTTGGGGCGGGACAGGGAAGTTTACGAGCAGTACTTC. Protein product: CASSFLGRDREVYEQYF.

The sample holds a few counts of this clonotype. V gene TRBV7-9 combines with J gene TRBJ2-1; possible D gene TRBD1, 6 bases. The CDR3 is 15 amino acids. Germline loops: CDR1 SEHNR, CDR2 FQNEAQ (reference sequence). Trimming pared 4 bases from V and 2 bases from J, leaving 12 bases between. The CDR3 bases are TGTGCCAGCAGCTCACACCGGACAGCCTACAATGAGCAGTTCTTC. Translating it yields CASSSHRTAYNEQFF.

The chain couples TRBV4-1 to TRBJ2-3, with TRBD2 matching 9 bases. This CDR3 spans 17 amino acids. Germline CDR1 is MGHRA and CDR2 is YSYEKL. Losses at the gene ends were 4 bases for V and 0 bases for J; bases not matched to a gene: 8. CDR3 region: CASSRDSSGGSTDTQYF. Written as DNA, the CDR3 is TGCGCCAGCAGCCGCGACAGTAGCGGGGGAAGCACAGATACGCAGTATTTT.